The 15 T cell receptor beta chains below were found in one sample sequenced in a study of CD4 T cell repertoires in COVID-19 (dated by TCRdb to 2020 to 2022). In light of the paper, this sample's time point label describes: sample from a COVID-19-recovered individual after infection. The library was produced with the immunoSEQ multiplex PCR assay. This immuneACCESS table, as held by TCRdb, lists in-frame sequences with V and J called but not all clones. Of the missing ones, under half trace to an unresolved V gene in checked studies; the others have no known cause. This sample comprises about 75,000 clones, under 90% of them detected only once. The ten biggest clones cover about 0.5% of the sample. The specimen comprised CD4+ T cells from peripheral blood, sampled after recovery from COVID-19. The receptors were sampled from a human donor who had COVID-19.

The chain links TRBV4-2 to TRBJ2-3; D possibly corresponds to TRBD2 (6 bases). Per germline, CDR1 LGHNA and CDR2 YNFKEQ. The CDR3 length is 17 residues. Trimming cost V 0 bases and J 6 bases, with 19 bases left between them. The chain's CDR3 is CASSQDLRRGPLDTQYF. The DNA for the CDR3 is TGTGCCAGCAGCCAAGACCTGAGGAGGGGTCCGTTGGATACGCAGTATTTT.

This clone appeared a single time. V gene TRBV2 combines with J gene TRBJ2-7; tentative D call: TRBD1 (6 bases). The CDR3 runs 13 residues. Germline assignment: CDR1 SNHLY and CDR2 FYNNEI. V lost 3 bases, J lost 3 bases, and 9 bases lay in between. CDR3 sequence (DNA): TGTGCCAGCAGTGATCCAGGGGTCTACGAGCAGTACTTC. This encodes CASSDPGVYEQYF.

The chain combines TRBV6-1 with TRBJ2-3, with TRBD2 identical over 8 bases. The CDR3 is 16 amino acids. V was clipped by 4 bases and J by 2 bases; unmatched bases: 8. CDR1 is MNHNS and CDR2 is SASEGT in the germline V gene. The CDR3 region has the DNA TGTGCCAGCAGTGCCGTACTAGCGGCGCTCACAGATACGCAGTATTTT. It codes for CASSAVLAALTDTQYF.

The J gene is TRBJ1-4, the V gene TRBV30, with D possibly matching TRBD1 (5 bases). Trimming took 0 bases from V and 6 from J, leaving 8 bases between them. The CDR3 is 13 residues long. Germline V gene data show CDR1 as GTSNPN and CDR2 as SVGIG (reference sequence). CDR3 protein: CAWSVAGHEKLFF. CDR3 DNA: TGTGCCTGGAGTGTGGCAGGGCATGAAAAACTGTTTTTT.

This clone was seen more than once but under ten times. For the CDR3, the DNA is TGTGCCAGCAGCTTCGGGACTAGCGGGGGGAGGAGGGAGACCCAGTACTTC. Translating it yields CASSFGTSGGRRETQYF. This rearrangement joins TRBV11-2 to TRBJ2-5; TRBD2 agrees at 15 bases. The CDR3 consists of 17 residues. Germline-derived CDR1 and CDR2 are SGHAT and FQNNGV. The ends lost 3 bases at V and 5 bases at J; junction bases unmatched: 7. Full variable domain (missing parts from reference TRBV11-2 and TRBJ2-5): EAGVAQSPRYKIIEKRQSVAFWCNPISGHATLYWYQQILGQGPKLLIQFQNNGVVDDSQLPKDRFSAERLKGVDSTLKIQPAKLEDSAVYLCASSFGTSGGRRETQYFGPGTRLLVL.

The rearrangement uses TRBV19 and TRBJ1-1; TRBD1 agrees at 7 bases. Germline V lookup: CDR1 LNHDA, CDR2 SQIVND (reference sequence). The CDR3 is 15 residues long. Trimming cost V 0 bases and J 1 base; bases outside gene matches: 2. The CDR3 DNA reads TGTGCCAGTAGTATAGATGACAGGGCGAACACTGAAGCTTTCTTT. Translating gives CASSIDDRANTEAFF.

The chain joins TRBV18 to TRBJ1-1, with a tentative D call TRBD1 (5 bases). Germline values: CDR1 KGHSH, CDR2 LQKENI. This CDR3 has 15 amino acids. V was cut by 0 bases and J by 1 base, with 9 bases left in between. In nucleotides, the CDR3 is TGTGCCAGCTCACCACCGGGACCGAAGAACACTGAAGCTTTCTTT. Its protein is CASSPPGPKNTEAFF. Drawing the rest from reference TRBV18 and TRBJ1-1, the complete variable domain is NAGVMQNPRHLVRRRGQEARLRCSPMKGHSHVYWYRQLPEEGLKFMVYLQKENIIDESGMPKERFSAEFPKEGPSILRIQQVVRGDSAAYFCASSPPGPKNTEAFFGQGTRLTVV.

The chain joins TRBV18 to TRBJ2-7, with 7 bases identical to TRBD2. Germline CDR1 KGHSH, CDR2 LQKENI. The CDR3 contains 13 residues. With 6 bases clipped from V and 5 bases from J, the junction kept 7 bases outside the gene matches. The CDR3 here is CASSLGLSNEQYF. CDR3 in DNA: TGTGCCAGCTCGCTGGGACTAAGCAACGAGCAGTACTTC.

The chain couples TRBV6-1 to TRBJ2-5; TRBD2 matches 15 bases. V dropped 2 bases and J dropped 7; count of bases not matched to a gene: 2. The CDR3 consists of 15 residues. The germline V gene encodes CDR1 MNHNS and CDR2 SASEGT. CDR3 sequence (DNA): TGTGCCAGCAGTGAAATGGGACTAGCGGGAGGGACCCAGTACTTC. Encoded protein: CASSEMGLAGGTQYF.

Regarding this clone: This specimen includes other DNA sequences encoding the same CDR3. The V gene is TRBV4-1, the J gene TRBJ2-5; D not resolved. This CDR3 comprises 11 residues. Germline V gene sequence: CDR1 MGHRA, CDR2 YSYEKL. Trimming removed 2 bases at V and 2 bases at J, with 0 bases between. The CDR3 coding sequence is TGCGCCAGCAGCCAACAAGAGACCCAGTACTTC. Protein: CASSQQETQYF.

Concerning this clone: The same CDR3 arises from other DNA sequences in this sample as well. V is TRBV20-1 and J is TRBJ2-6; no reliable D call. The V end was cut by 6 bases, the J end by 0 bases, with 0 bases between. Germline lookup yields CDR1 DFQATT and CDR2 SNEGSKA (reference sequence). This CDR3 is 11 amino acids long. The CDR3 coding sequence is TGCAGTGCCTCTGGGGCCAACGTCCTGACTTTC. It yields the protein CSASGANVLTF.

V usage is TRBV7-6 and J usage is TRBJ1-5; D is ambiguous. This CDR3 has 13 amino acids. Looked up from germline, CDR1 is SGHVS and CDR2 is FNYEAQ. V lost 3 bases and J 4 bases, leaving 7 bases between the germline ends. CDR3 sequence reads: CASSFADNQPQHF. CDR3 DNA: TGTGCCAGCAGCTTTGCAGATAATCAGCCCCAGCATTTT.

This chain connects TRBV6-5 to TRBJ2-1; 7 positions agree with TRBD1. Trimming removed 6 bases from V and 10 bases from J; junction bases left unmatched: 3. The CDR3 sequence is 11 residues long. Germline assignment: CDR1 MNHEY and CDR2 SVGAGI. The CDR3 coding sequence is TGTGCCAGCAGCGACAGGGCCGAGCAGTTCTTC. Translated: CASSDRAEQFF.

The genes are TRBV7-8 and TRBJ2-3, with D unresolved. Germline assignment: CDR1 SGHVS and CDR2 FQNEAQ. Trimming pared 3 bases from V and 0 bases from J, leaving 10 bases between. This CDR3 spans 15 amino acids. CDR3 in DNA: TGTGCCAGCAGCTTTTCGAGTGGGAGCACAGATACGCAGTATTTT. Translation gives CASSFSSGSTDTQYF.

The V and J genes are TRBV18 and TRBJ2-1; D uncertain. Germline loops: CDR1 KGHSH, CDR2 LQKENI. Between the trimmed V and J ends, which lost 2 bases and 3 bases, there was a span of 11 bases. The CDR3 is 15 residues long. For the CDR3, the DNA is TGTGCCAGCTCACCAGGTCTAGAAGACTACAATGAGCAGTTCTTC. Its protein is CASSPGLEDYNEQFF.